The sequence of this T cell receptor beta chain was determined in a study of identical twins. Germline-derived CDR1 and CDR2 are DFQATT and SNEGSKA (reference sequence). The V and J ends lost 1 base and 5 bases respectively, with 9 bases between them. The CDR3 length is 13 residues. After template switching added a universal primer site, the resulting cDNA carried unique molecular identifiers. TCRdb called the 5' RACE reads again in MiXCR, with one record for every CDR3 protein. The repertoire has a few hundred thousand distinct CDR3 sequences, just under 10% of them found once; the top ten carry 3%. This clonotype was found a few times. The antigen is undetermined. Study-level results: Invariant T cells like MAIT and iNKT could partly confound the zero-insertion analyses. Insertions ran lower in abundant cord blood beta clonotypes, though not in memory repertoires.

Healthy Caucasian donors formed the entire cohort. The sample was also linked to a second study, of yellow fever vaccine responses in identical twins.

The specimen sequenced was PBMCs. The TCR sequence derives from a woman under 30 in good health. J is TRBJ1-5 and V is TRBV20-1, with D unresolved. The CDR3 is CSARVGRDQPQHF. The DNA for the CDR3 is TGCAGTGCTAGAGTCGGGAGGGATCAGCCCCAGCATTTT.